Below are 13 T cell receptor beta chains sequenced from a single sample in a study of blood T cells in healthy people across ages. With a J-beta primer mix and a sample-barcoded 5' primer, a second PCR ran about 7 to 12 cycles. Via MiXCR, TCRdb re-called the 5' RACE reads, giving one row per CDR3 protein. The sample gives about 1.4 million distinct CDR3 sequences, 55% to 75% of which show up once; about 6.3% is in the top ten. What was sequenced was blood. The origin of the receptors is a man aged 18 to 29 in good health.

The genes are TRBV24-1 and TRBJ1-2; no clear D. Germline assignment: CDR1 KGHDR and CDR2 SFDVKD. Trimming cost V 9 bases and J 3 bases, with 16 bases left between them. This CDR3 has 14 residues. The CDR3 nucleotides read TGTGCCACCCAGATGAGGGTCCGTTACTATGGCTACACCTTC. Translating it yields CATQMRVRYYGYTF.

The chain recombines TRBV4-3 with TRBJ2-1, with 10 bases matching TRBD2. J was trimmed by 4 bases and V by 5 bases; bases with no gene match: 8. The CDR3 covers 16 residues. From germline, CDR1 is LGHNA and CDR2 YSLEER. The CDR3 is CASSWTLAGVYNEQFF. CDR3 DNA sequence: TGCGCCAGCAGCTGGACCCTAGCGGGGGTATACAATGAGCAGTTCTTC.

The chain couples TRBV20-1 to TRBJ2-5, with TRBD2 matching 13 bases. The length of the CDR3 is 16 residues. Germline lookup yields CDR1 DFQATT and CDR2 SNEGSKA (reference sequence). V was clipped by 4 bases and J by 2 bases; unmatched bases: 7. DNA of the CDR3: TGCAGTGCTACTCAGGGACTAGCGGGGAGTCAAGAGACCCAGTACTTC. This gives the protein CSATQGLAGSQETQYF.

This clonotype was seen only once. The chain carries TRBV3-1 and TRBJ2-4; tentative D call: TRBD2 (6 bases). The J call may be faulty, since TRBJ2-7 better matches the DNA end. This CDR3 has 15 residues. Germline V lookup: CDR1 LGHDT, CDR2 YNNKEL (reference sequence). This CDR3 is CASSQDWAGTYEQYF. CDR3 DNA sequence: TGTGCCAGCAGCCAAGATTGGGCGGGAACCTACGAGCAGTACTTC.

This clonotype has just a few counts. The CDR3 reads CSAEPGDGYGYTF. The CDR3 DNA reads TGCAGTGCCGAACCGGGGGACGGGTATGGCTACACCTTC. The chain has TRBV20-1 and TRBJ1-2; D possibly corresponds to TRBD1 (5 bases). Trimming removed 6 bases at V and 5 bases at J, with 16 bases between. There are 13 residues in the CDR3. Looked up from germline, CDR1 is DFQATT and CDR2 is SNEGSKA (reference sequence).

The chain couples TRBV15 to TRBJ2-1; possibly TRBD1 for D (6 bases). Germline CDR1 and CDR2: LNHNV and YYDKDF (reference sequence). Trimming took 2 bases from V and 0 from J, leaving 11 bases between them. The CDR3 covers 16 residues. CDR3 sequence reads: CATSRTGQNSYNEQFF. In DNA, the CDR3 is TGTGCCACCAGCAGAACAGGACAGAACTCCTACAATGAGCAGTTCTTC.

This clonotype was counted a few times. The J gene is TRBJ2-1, the V gene TRBV9; TRBD2 might be the D (5 bases). Germline V gene data show CDR1 as SGDLS and CDR2 as YYNGEE. Trimming took off 1 base at V and 9 bases at J, with 5 bases between the two ends. This CDR3 spans 11 amino acids. The CDR3 here is CASSVSGEQFF. CDR3 nucleotides: TGTGCCAGCAGCGTAAGCGGTGAGCAGTTCTTC.

The rearrangement links TRBV2 to TRBJ2-3; 13 positions match TRBD2. This CDR3 spans 15 amino acids. The germline V gene has CDR1 SNHLY and CDR2 FYNNEI. With 4 bases clipped from V and 5 bases from J, the junction kept 3 bases outside the gene matches. CDR3 region: CASSATSGRLDTQYF. In nucleotides, the CDR3 is TGTGCCAGCAGTGCGACTAGCGGGAGGCTAGATACGCAGTATTTT.

This chain joins TRBV4-3 and TRBJ2-7; D may be TRBD1 (6 bases). The germline CDR1 and CDR2 sequences are LGHNA and YSLEER. V gave up 0 bases and J gave up 1 base, with 16 bases separating them. The CDR3 consists of 17 residues. The CDR3 DNA follows: TGCGCCAGCAGCCAAGATAGAAGGACAGCTAAATCCTACGAGCAGTACTTC. As protein: CASSQDRRTAKSYEQYF.

CDR3 amino acids: CASSQGVRWGAFF. DNA of the CDR3: TGCGCCAGCAGCCAAGGGGTCAGGTGGGGAGCTTTCTTT. This chain uses TRBV4-3 with TRBJ1-1; D is undetermined. This CDR3 contains 13 residues. Germline CDR1 LGHNA, CDR2 YSLEER. V was pared by 1 base and J by 10 bases, with 13 bases between.

V gene TRBV20-1 combines with J gene TRBJ2-5; 12 nucleotides line up with TRBD2. Germline-derived CDR1 and CDR2 are DFQATT and SNEGSKA (reference sequence). The CDR3 is made up of 15 amino acids. V trimming: 3 bases; J trimming: 11 bases; junction bases outside the gene matches: 13. The CDR3 region has the DNA TGCAGTGCTAGGGAGGGGCCTAGCGGGAGGGTTGAGCAGTACTTC. Translated, it gives CSAREGPSGRVEQYF.

This chain connects TRBV20-1 to TRBJ2-1, with D perhaps matching TRBD2 (7 bases). CDR1 and CDR2 (germline): DFQATT, SNEGSKA (reference sequence). CDR3 size: 15 residues. V gave up 1 base and J gave up 4 bases, with 14 bases separating them. The CDR3 region is CSARGRGGGYNEQFF. As DNA, the CDR3 is TGCAGTGCTAGAGGACGAGGGGGGGGTTACAATGAGCAGTTCTTC.

This clonotype has just a few counts. The chain is built from TRBV25-1 and TRBJ2-5; D call uncertain. The J call is doubtful: the DNA matches TRBJ2-7 better. This CDR3 is built from 12 residues. CDR1 MGHDK and CDR2 SYGVNS come from the germline V gene. CDR3 sequence (DNA): TGTGCCAGCAGTGACTGGGGAAACGAGCAGTACTTC. This encodes CASSDWGNEQYF.